This TCR beta chain derives from a study of cytomegalovirus exposure and HLA in healthy donors. This CDR3 has 14 amino acids. V lost 8 bases and J lost 4, with 17 bases in between. Germline CDR1 reads SNHLY; CDR2 reads FYNNEI. Study-wide results and caveats: As a later analysis revealed, most CMV-associated TCR beta chains appeared HLA-restricted. The authors excluded some V segments, including TRBV6-2 and TRBV6-3, as indistinguishable. Later on, an analysis showed TCR association rates differing by HLA locus, with DRB1 the most and HLA-C the fewest. One variant, a missense change in DCLRE1C, was linked in a later analysis to TCR beta V- and J-gene trimming.

To note about this clone: What it binds is not known.

PCR used 60 Vbeta primers and 13 Jbeta primers. The method was immunoSEQ multiplex PCR; TCRdb's version includes in-frame clones alone and lacks a portion of them. Here the sample spans 140,000 to 150,000 clones, roughly 78% being singletons. This TCR was recovered from a man in his forties in good health and CMV-seropositive. Sequenced: PBMCs. J is TRBJ2-5 and V is TRBV2; D perhaps matches TRBD1 (5 bases). The CDR3 reads CASQGSLGRETQYF. CDR3 bases: TGTGCCAGCCAGGGCAGTTTGGGTCGAGAGACCCAGTACTTC. Full variable domain (remainder filled in from reference TRBV2 and TRBJ2-5): EPEVTQTPSHQVTQMGQEVILRCVPISNHLYFYWYRQILGQKVEFLVSFYNNEISEKSEIFDDQFSVERPDGSNFTLKIRSTKLEDSAMYFCASQGSLGRETQYFGPGTRLLVL.